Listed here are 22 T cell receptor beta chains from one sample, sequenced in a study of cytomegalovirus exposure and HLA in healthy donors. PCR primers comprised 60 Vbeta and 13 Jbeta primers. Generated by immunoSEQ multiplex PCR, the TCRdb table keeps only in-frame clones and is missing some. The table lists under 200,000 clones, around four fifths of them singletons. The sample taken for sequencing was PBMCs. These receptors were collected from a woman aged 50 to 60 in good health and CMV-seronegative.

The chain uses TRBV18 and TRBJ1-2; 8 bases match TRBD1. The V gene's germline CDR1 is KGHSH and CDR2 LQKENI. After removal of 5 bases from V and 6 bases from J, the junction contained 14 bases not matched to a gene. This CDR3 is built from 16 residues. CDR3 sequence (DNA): TGTGCCAGCTCATCGACGACAGAGACAGGGGTGCATGGCTACACCTTC. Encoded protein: CASSSTTETGVHGYTF.

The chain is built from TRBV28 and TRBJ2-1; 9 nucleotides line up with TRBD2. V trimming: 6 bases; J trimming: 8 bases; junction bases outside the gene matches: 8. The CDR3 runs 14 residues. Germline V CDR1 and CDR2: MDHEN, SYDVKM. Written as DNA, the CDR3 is TGTGCCAGCAGCCTTAGCGGGAGTAACGATGAGCAGTTCTTC. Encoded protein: CASSLSGSNDEQFF. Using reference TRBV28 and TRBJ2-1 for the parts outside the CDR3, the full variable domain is DVKVTQSSRYLVKRTGEKVFLECVQDMDHENMFWYRQDPGLGLRLIYFSYDVKMKEKGDIPEGYSVSREKKERFSLILESASTNQTSMYLCASSLSGSNDEQFFGPGTRLTVL.

This CDR3 reads CASRKEGGSYGYTF. The CDR3 region has the DNA TGTGCCAGCAGGAAGGAGGGGGGGTCCTATGGCTACACCTTC. The J gene is TRBJ1-2, the V gene TRBV2, with D possibly being TRBD1 (6 bases). Trimming cost V 6 bases and J 4 bases, with 15 bases left between them. CDR1 is SNHLY, CDR2 FYNNEI, per germline. This CDR3 contains 14 residues.

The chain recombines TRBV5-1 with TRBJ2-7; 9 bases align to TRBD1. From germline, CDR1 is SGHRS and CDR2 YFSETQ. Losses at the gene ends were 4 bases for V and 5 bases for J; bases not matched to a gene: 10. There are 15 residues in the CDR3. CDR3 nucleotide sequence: TGCGCCAGCAGCCTAAGACCGGGACAGGGTAACGAGCAGTACTTC. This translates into CASSLRPGQGNEQYF.

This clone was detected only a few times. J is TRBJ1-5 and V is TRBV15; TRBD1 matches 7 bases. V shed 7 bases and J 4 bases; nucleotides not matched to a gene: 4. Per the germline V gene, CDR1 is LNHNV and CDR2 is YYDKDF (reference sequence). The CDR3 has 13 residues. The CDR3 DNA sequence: TGTGCCACCACCGGACAGGAGAATCAGCCCCAGCATTTT. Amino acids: CATTGQENQPQHF. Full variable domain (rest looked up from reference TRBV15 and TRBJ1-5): DAMVIQNPRYQVTQFGKPVTLSCSQTLNHNVMYWYQQKSSQAPKLLFHYYDKDFNNEADTPDNFQSRRPNTSFCFLDIRSPGLGDTAMYLCATTGQENQPQHFGDGTRLSIL.

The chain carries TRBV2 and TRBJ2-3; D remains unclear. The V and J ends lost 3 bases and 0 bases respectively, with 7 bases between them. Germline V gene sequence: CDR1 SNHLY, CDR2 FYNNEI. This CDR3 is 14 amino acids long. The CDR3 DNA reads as TGTGCCAGCAGTGAGCGTACTAGCACAGATACGCAGTATTTT. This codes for CASSERTSTDTQYF. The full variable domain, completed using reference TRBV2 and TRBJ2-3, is EPEVTQTPSHQVTQMGQEVILRCVPISNHLYFYWYRQILGQKVEFLVSFYNNEISEKSEIFDDQFSVERPDGSNFTLKIRSTKLEDSAMYFCASSERTSTDTQYFGPGTRLTVL.

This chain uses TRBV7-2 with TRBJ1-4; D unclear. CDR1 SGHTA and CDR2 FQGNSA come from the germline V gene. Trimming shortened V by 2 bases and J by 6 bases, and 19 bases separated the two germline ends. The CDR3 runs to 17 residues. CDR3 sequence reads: CASSLYTQPYYDEKLFF. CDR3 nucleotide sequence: TGTGCCAGCAGCTTATATACCCAACCCTACTATGATGAAAAACTGTTTTTT.

The CDR3: CASSLLATGTYYNEQFF. The CDR3 nucleotides are TGTGCCAGCAGTTTATTGGCAACTGGGACTTACTACAATGAGCAGTTCTTC. The gene calls are TRBV27 and TRBJ2-1, with D perhaps TRBD2 (6 bases). Trimming cost V 1 base and J 3 bases, with 16 bases left between them. Germline V lookup: CDR1 MNHEY, CDR2 SMNVEV (reference sequence). This CDR3 spans 17 amino acids.

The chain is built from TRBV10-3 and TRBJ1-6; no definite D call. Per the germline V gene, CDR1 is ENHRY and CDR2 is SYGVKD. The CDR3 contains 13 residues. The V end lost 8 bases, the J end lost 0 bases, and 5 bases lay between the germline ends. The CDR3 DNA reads TGTGCCATCGGGAGCTCCTATAATTCACCCCTCCACTTT. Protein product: CAIGSSYNSPLHF.

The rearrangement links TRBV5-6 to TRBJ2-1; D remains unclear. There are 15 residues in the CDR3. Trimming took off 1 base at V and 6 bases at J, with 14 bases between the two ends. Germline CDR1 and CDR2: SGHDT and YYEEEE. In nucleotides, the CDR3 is TGTGCCAGCAGCTTGTTAGTAAGACGGAGCAATGAGCAGTTCTTC. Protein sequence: CASSLLVRRSNEQFF.

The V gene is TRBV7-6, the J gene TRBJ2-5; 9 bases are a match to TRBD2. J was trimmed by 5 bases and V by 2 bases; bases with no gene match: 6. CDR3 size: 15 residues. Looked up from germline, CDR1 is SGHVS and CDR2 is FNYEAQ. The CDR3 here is CASSLLAGGPETQYF. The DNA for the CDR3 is TGTGCCAGCAGCTTACTGGCGGGGGGGCCGGAGACCCAGTACTTC.

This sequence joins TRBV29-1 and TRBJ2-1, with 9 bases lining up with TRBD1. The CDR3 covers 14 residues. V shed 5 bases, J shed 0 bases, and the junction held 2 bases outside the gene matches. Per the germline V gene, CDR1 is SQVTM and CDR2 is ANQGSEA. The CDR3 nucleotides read TGCAGCGTTCGACAGGGGGTCTCCTACAATGAGCAGTTCTTC. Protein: CSVRQGVSYNEQFF.

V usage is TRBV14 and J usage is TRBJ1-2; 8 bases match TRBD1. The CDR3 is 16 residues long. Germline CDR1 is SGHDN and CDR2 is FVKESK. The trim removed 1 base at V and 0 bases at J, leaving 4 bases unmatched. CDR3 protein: CASSQVRTGPNYGYTF. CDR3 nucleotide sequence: TGTGCCAGCAGCCAAGTTCGGACAGGGCCTAACTATGGCTACACCTTC.

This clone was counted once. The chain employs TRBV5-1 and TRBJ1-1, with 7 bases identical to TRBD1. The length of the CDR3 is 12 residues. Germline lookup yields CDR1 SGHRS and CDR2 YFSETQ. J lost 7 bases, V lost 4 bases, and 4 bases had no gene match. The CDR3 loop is CASSNRDSEAFF. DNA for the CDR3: TGCGCCAGCAGCAATCGGGACAGTGAAGCTTTCTTT. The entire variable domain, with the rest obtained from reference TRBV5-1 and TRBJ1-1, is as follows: KAGVTQTPRYLIKTRGQQVTLSCSPISGHRSVSWYQQTPGQGLQFLFEYFSETQRNKGNFPGRFSGRQFSNSRSEMNVSTLELGDSALYLCASSNRDSEAFFGQGTRLTVV.

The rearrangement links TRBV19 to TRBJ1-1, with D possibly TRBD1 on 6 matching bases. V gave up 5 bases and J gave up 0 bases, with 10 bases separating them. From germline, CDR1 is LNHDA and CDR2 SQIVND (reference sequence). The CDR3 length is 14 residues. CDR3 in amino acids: CASSSGQMNTEAFF. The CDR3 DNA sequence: TGTGCCAGTAGTTCCGGACAGATGAACACTGAAGCTTTCTTT.

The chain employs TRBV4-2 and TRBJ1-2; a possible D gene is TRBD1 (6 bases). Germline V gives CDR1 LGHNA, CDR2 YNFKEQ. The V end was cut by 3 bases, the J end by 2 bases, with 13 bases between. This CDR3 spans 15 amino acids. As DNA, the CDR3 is TGTGCCAGCAGCCAGCCTGGACAGACAAACTATGGCTACACCTTC. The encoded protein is CASSQPGQTNYGYTF.

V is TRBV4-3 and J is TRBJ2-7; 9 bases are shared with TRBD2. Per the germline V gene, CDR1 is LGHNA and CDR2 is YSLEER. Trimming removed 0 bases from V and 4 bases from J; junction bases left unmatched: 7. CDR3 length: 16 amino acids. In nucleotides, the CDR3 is TGCGCCAGCAGCCAAGACCTAGCGGGGACTCAATACGAGCAGTACTTC. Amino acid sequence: CASSQDLAGTQYEQYF.

The DNA of the CDR3 is TGTGCCAGCTCACCCGACAGGTATTTGAACACTGAAGCTTTCTTT. Encoded protein: CASSPDRYLNTEAFF. The chain joins TRBV18 to TRBJ1-1; the D gene is possibly TRBD1 (6 bases). CDR3 length: 15 amino acids. Per germline, CDR1 KGHSH and CDR2 LQKENI. Deletions cut 3 bases from V and 0 bases from J, with 11 bases between.

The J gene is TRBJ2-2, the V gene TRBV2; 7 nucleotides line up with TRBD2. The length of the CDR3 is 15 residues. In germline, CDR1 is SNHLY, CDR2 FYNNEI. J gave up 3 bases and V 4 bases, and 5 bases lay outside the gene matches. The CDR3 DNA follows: TGTGCCAGCAGTGCCTCTAGCGGTTACACCGGGGAGCTGTTTTTT. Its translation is CASSASSGYTGELFF.

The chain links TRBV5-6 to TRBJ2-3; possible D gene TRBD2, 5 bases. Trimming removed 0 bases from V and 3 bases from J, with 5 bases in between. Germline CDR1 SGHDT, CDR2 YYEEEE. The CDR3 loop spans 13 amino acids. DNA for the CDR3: TGTGCCAGCAGCTTGGGGAGGACAGATACGCAGTATTTT. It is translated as CASSLGRTDTQYF.

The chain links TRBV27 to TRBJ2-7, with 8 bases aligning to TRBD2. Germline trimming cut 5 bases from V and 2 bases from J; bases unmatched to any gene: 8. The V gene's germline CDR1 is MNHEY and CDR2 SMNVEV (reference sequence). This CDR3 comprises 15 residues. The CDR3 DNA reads TGTGCCAGCAGTCCGGGAGGGGGGTCAACCTACGAGCAGTACTTC. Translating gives CASSPGGGSTYEQYF.

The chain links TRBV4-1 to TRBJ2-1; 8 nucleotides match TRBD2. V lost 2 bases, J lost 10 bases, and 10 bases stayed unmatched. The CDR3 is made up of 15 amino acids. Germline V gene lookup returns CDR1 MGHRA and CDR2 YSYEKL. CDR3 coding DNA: TGCGCCAGCAGCCAACCAGCGGGAGCCAAACGGGAGCAGTTCTTC. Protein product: CASSQPAGAKREQFF.